The entry below gives a single T cell receptor beta chain sequence along with its context. The data stem from a study of cytomegalovirus exposure and HLA in healthy donors. PCR involved 60 Vbeta and 13 Jbeta primers. Clones were sequenced by immunoSEQ multiplex PCR, and TCRdb holds only the in-frame ones, with some missing. The sample includes more than 130,000 clones, roughly three quarters seen only once; the top ten take roughly 4%. The CDR3 covers 18 residues. Trimming took 1 base from V and 1 from J, leaving 19 bases between them. The germline gives CDR1 MGHRA, CDR2 YSYEKL. The sequence derives from a man aged 18-30 years in good health and CMV-seronegative. The sequenced sample was PBMCs. The chain combines TRBV4-1 with TRBJ1-1; possible D gene TRBD1, 6 bases. The CDR3 coding sequence is TGCGCCAGCAGCCAAGTCCCAGGGGCTCATGGGGGGAACACTGAAGCTTTCTTT. Translating it yields CASSQVPGAHGGNTEAFF.